What follows are 5 T cell receptor beta chains derived from one specimen sequenced in a study (dated by TCRdb to 2013 to 2016). The receptor library was made with 5' RACE. Data came from an Illumina MiSeq. TCRdb took the public reads, trimmed them with fastp at Q25, ran MiXCR for clone calling and kept in-frame beta chains. Each CDR3 protein gets just one entry, which takes the most common genes and DNA from the rows behind it. The sample table holds tens of thousands of distinct CDR3 sequences, of which 29% were seen once. The ten largest account for 3.5% to 4.5% of the sample. The specimen sequenced was memory CD4+ T cells sorted from a lymph node. The meaning of the sample's cell subset or site label: memory CD4+ T cells, CD4+CD45RO+CD25-. These receptors were taken from a female donor with breast cancer.

For this clonotype: Germline and junction disagree at one end, which may indicate a read error. The chain joins TRBV5-1 to TRBJ1-1; D possibly corresponds to TRBD1 (6 bases). Germline V gene sequence: CDR1 SGHRS, CDR2 YFSETQ. This CDR3 spans 15 amino acids. CDR3 region: CASSLTGLPNTGALF. The CDR3 region has the DNA TGCGCCAGCAGCTTGACAGGGCTACCGAACACTGGAGCTCTCTTT.

This sequence joins TRBV5-1 and TRBJ2-2; D possibly corresponds to TRBD1 (5 bases). V shed 6 bases and J shed 0 bases, with 9 bases lying between them. The CDR3 runs to 14 residues. Germline V gene data show CDR1 as SGHRS and CDR2 as YFSETQ. DNA for the CDR3: TGCGCCAGCAAAGGACAAGCGAACACCGGGGAGCTGTTTTTT. Translation: CASKGQANTGELFF.

The sample holds many counts of this clonotype. The chain has TRBV20-1 and TRBJ2-7; D may correspond to TRBD1 or TRBD2 (5 bases each). Germline V gives CDR1 DFQATT, CDR2 SNEGSKA (reference sequence). CDR3 length: 12 residues. The V end lost 5 bases, the J end lost 4 bases, and 12 bases lay between the germline ends. The CDR3 here is CSAAGTGYEQYF. The CDR3 bases are TGCAGTGCTGCCGGGACGGGGTACGAGCAGTACTTC.

The sample holds a few counts of this clonotype. The genes are TRBV20-1 and TRBJ2-7; D unclear. The CDR3 length is 12 residues. V was shortened by 1 base and J by 2 bases, with 6 bases between the two germline ends. Looked up from germline, CDR1 is DFQATT and CDR2 is SNEGSKA (reference sequence). This CDR3 reads CSARGQAYEQYF. The CDR3 DNA sequence: TGCAGTGCTAGAGGTCAGGCCTACGAGCAGTACTTC.

This clonotype was seen more than once but under ten times. This rearrangement joins TRBV5-1 to TRBJ1-4; 10 bases are a match to TRBD1. Germline V gene data show CDR1 as SGHRS and CDR2 as YFSETQ. V lost 2 bases, J lost 0 bases, and 1 base stayed unmatched. The CDR3 length is 16 residues. For the CDR3, the DNA is TGCGCCAGCAGCTTCGGACAGGGGGCAACTAATGAAAAACTGTTTTTT. Translating gives CASSFGQGATNEKLFF. Looking up the rest from reference TRBV5-1 and TRBJ1-4 gives the full variable domain: KAGVTQTPRYLIKTRGQQVTLSCSPISGHRSVSWYQQTPGQGLQFLFEYFSETQRNKGNFPGRFSGRQFSNSRSEMNVSTLELGDSALYLCASSFGQGATNEKLFFGSGTQLSVL.